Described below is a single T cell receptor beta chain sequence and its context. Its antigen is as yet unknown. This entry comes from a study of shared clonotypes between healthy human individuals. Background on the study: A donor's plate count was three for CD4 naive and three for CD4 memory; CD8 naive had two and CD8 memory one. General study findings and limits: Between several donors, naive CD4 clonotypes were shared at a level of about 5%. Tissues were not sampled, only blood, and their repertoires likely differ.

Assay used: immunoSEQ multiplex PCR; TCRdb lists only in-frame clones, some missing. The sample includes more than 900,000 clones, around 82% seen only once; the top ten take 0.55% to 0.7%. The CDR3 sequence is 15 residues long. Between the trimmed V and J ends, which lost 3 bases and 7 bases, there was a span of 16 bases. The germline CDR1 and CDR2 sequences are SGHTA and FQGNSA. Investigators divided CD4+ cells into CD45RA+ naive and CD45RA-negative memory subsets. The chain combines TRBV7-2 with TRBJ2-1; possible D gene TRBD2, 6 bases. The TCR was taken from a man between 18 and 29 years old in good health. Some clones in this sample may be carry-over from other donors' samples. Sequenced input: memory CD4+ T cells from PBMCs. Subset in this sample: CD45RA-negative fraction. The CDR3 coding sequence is TGTGCCAGCAGCTTGAGCAGGACTACACAGAATGAGCAGTTCTTC. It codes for CASSLSRTTQNEQFF.